A single sample is the source of the 17 T cell receptor beta chains below, sequenced in a study of blood T cell repertoires in COVID-19. The table came from immunoSEQ multiplex PCR; TCRdb's copy has only in-frame clones and leaves some out. The data show approximately 440,000 clones, with about 91% seen just once and 10% to 15% held by the top ten. The specimen sequenced was peripheral blood. All receptors derive from a woman in her fifties or sixties with COVID-19, enrolled during active disease.

This clone was observed a handful of times. The chain employs TRBV6-2 or TRBV6-3 and TRBJ1-5; a possible D gene is TRBD1 (6 bases). The germline V gene encodes CDR1 MNHEY and CDR2 SVGEGT. The CDR3 loop spans 13 amino acids. V was clipped by 2 bases and J by 11 bases, with 13 bases between them. The CDR3 DNA reads TGTGCCAGCAGTTACACCCAACAGGGTGCCCAGCATTTT. Protein sequence: CASSYTQQGAQHF.

This clone was recorded a few times. This chain links TRBV29-1 with TRBJ1-2; D is undetermined. The CDR3 runs 10 residues. Germline CDR1 SQVTM, CDR2 ANQGSEA. V lost 5 bases to trimming and J lost 8 bases, with 9 bases between them. CDR3 amino acids: CSVTTNGYTF. Written as DNA, the CDR3 is TGCAGCGTTACAACGAACGGCTACACCTTC.

The chain recombines TRBV21-1 with TRBJ1-4; the D segment call TRBD1 is taken from the table without a DNA check. TRBV21-1 is recorded as a pseudogene. This CDR3 is built from 18 residues. CDR3 region: CASSKAGGQGGKNEKLFF. The CDR3 DNA reads TGTGCCAGCAGCAAAGCGGGGGGACAGGGCGGGAAGAATGAAAAACTGTTTTTT.

The rearrangement joins TRBV3-1 (or the pseudogene TRBV3-2) to TRBJ2-7; 10 nucleotides align to TRBD1. The CDR3 totals 15 residues. The germline V gene encodes CDR1 LGHDT and CDR2 YNNKEL (reference sequence). The junction had 3 bases not matched to a gene; V was cut back by 2 bases and J by 2 bases. The CDR3 nucleotides read TGTGCCAGCAGCCAAAGGGACAGGGGTGCCTACGAGCAGTACTTC. Amino acid sequence: CASSQRDRGAYEQYF.

This clone was seen more than once but under ten times. The chain uses TRBV10-2 and TRBJ2-5; 7 bases are a match to TRBD1. The CDR3 is made up of 13 amino acids. Germline trimming cut 8 bases from V and 6 bases from J; bases unmatched to any gene: 9. Germline V gives CDR1 WSHSY, CDR2 SAAADI. The CDR3 region has the DNA TGCGCCAGCTCAACAGGGGCGCGGCAGACCCAGTACTTC. Translation gives CASSTGARQTQYF.

The rearrangement links TRBV3-1 (or the pseudogene TRBV3-2) to TRBJ2-3; D might be TRBD1 (6 bases). The CDR3 spans 13 residues. Germline values: CDR1 LGHDT, CDR2 YNNKEL (reference sequence). The germline V and J ends were trimmed by 4 bases and 8 bases, with 13 bases remaining between them. CDR3 loop: CASSPFVGGTQYF. Written as DNA, the CDR3 is TGTGCCAGCAGCCCGTTCGTAGGGGGTACGCAGTATTTT.

The chain has TRBV6-5 and TRBJ2-7; 7 nucleotides match TRBD2. CDR1 is MNHEY and CDR2 is SVGAGI in the germline V gene. This CDR3 has 13 amino acids. The CDR3 coding sequence is TGTGCGGGAGGGCGACCGAGCCTCTACGAGCAGTACTTC. It yields the protein CAGGRPSLYEQYF.

The V and J genes are TRBV3-1 (or the pseudogene TRBV3-2) and TRBJ1-2, with 8 bases aligning to TRBD1. The junction had 16 bases not matched to a gene; V was cut back by 3 bases and J by 4 bases. The CDR3 consists of 18 residues. Germline CDR1 LGHDT, CDR2 YNNKEL (reference sequence). The CDR3 loop is CASSQDHDRGPTSYGYTF. The CDR3 nucleotides read TGTGCCAGCAGCCAGGACCATGACAGGGGCCCTACCTCCTATGGCTACACCTTC.

The chain joins TRBV5-4 to TRBJ1-1; D is undetermined. This CDR3 contains 14 residues. Germline loops: CDR1 SGHNT, CDR2 YYREEE (reference sequence). With 4 bases removed from V and 3 bases from J, the gap between germline ends came to 13 bases. CDR3 amino acids: CASSRRDDYTEAFF. Here the CDR3 DNA reads TGTGCCAGCAGCCGGAGGGATGATTACACTGAAGCTTTCTTT.

The chain employs TRBV5-1 and TRBJ2-3; 7 bases match TRBD1. V shed 3 bases, J shed 0 bases, and the junction held 1 base outside the gene matches. The CDR3 contains 14 residues. Germline values: CDR1 SGHRS, CDR2 YFSETQ. CDR3 residues: CASSWGQSTDTQYF. The CDR3, as DNA: TGCGCCAGCAGCTGGGGACAGAGCACAGATACGCAGTATTTT.

A note on this clone: The sample contains more than one DNA sequence encoding this CDR3. The rearrangement links TRBV5-1 to TRBJ2-7, with 10 bases aligning to TRBD2. The germline V gene has CDR1 SGHRS and CDR2 YFSETQ. J gave up 2 bases and V 2 bases, and 1 base lay outside the gene matches. The CDR3 length is 14 residues. The CDR3 here is CASSLSGGAYEQYF. The CDR3 nucleotides read TGCGCCAGCAGCTTAAGCGGGGGGGCCTACGAGCAGTACTTC.

V usage is TRBV27 and J usage is TRBJ1-2; 11 nucleotides line up with TRBD1. The CDR3 runs 14 residues. Germline CDR1 and CDR2: MNHEY and SMNVEV (reference sequence). V was pared by 6 bases and J by 6 bases, with 6 bases of the junction left unmatched. CDR3 sequence (DNA): TGTGCCAGCAGACCGGGACAGGGGGGGAATGGCTACACCTTC. Encoded protein: CASRPGQGGNGYTF.

About this clone: Other nucleotide sequences in the sample specify the same CDR3. The chain couples TRBV12-3 or TRBV12-4 to TRBJ2-1; TRBD2 aligns across 12 bases. This CDR3 comprises 13 residues. V shed 5 bases and J 10 bases; nucleotides not matched to a gene: 3. CDR3 amino acids: CASSPGLAGEQFF. The CDR3 bases are TGTGCCAGCAGTCCCGGACTAGCGGGGGAGCAGTTCTTC.

The V and J genes are TRBV9 and TRBJ1-1; D may be TRBD1 (5 bases). The CDR3 has 13 amino acids. Germline values: CDR1 SGDLS, CDR2 YYNGEE. Trimming left V 0 bases short and J 10 bases short, with 13 bases between. CDR3 nucleotide sequence: TGTGCCAGCAGCGTAGAGGCAGGGAGGAGAGCTTTCTTT. Translated: CASSVEAGRRAFF.

CDR3 residues: CASSRDNSPLHF. The CDR3 nucleotides are TGTGCCAGCAGCCGTGATAATTCACCCCTCCACTTT. V usage is TRBV11-2 and J usage is TRBJ1-6; D unresolved. Trimming shortened V by 5 bases and J by 5 bases, and 4 bases separated the two germline ends. The CDR3 is 12 residues long. The germline gives CDR1 SGHAT, CDR2 FQNNGV.

The chain employs TRBV30 and TRBJ1-5; D is unclear. Trimming pared 2 bases from V and 5 bases from J, leaving 10 bases between. CDR1 and CDR2 (germline): GTSNPN, SVGIG (reference sequence). The CDR3 covers 13 residues. The CDR3 here is CAWSPIGDQPQHF. CDR3 coding DNA: TGTGCCTGGAGTCCCATCGGGGATCAGCCCCAGCATTTT.

The chain carries TRBV7-3 and TRBJ1-1; D might be TRBD1 (5 bases). Germline CDR1 reads SGHTA; CDR2 reads FQGTGA. The V end lost 4 bases, the J end lost 6 bases, and 6 bases lay between the germline ends. CDR3 length equals 11 residues. CDR3 bases: TGTGCCAGCAGCTCAGGGCCTGAAGCTTTCTTT. Protein sequence: CASSSGPEAFF.